The present entry profiles one TCR beta chain with its context. The target antigen is unknown. This sample was included in a study of response to subunit inactivated influenza vaccine. Overall study findings and caveats: Each seasonal flu vaccination may recruit only limited new T cells, authors suggested.

V lost 0 bases and J 0 bases, leaving 15 bases between the germline ends. In germline, CDR1 is LGHNA, CDR2 YSLEER. The CDR3 is 18 amino acids. TCRdb reanalysed the RT-PCR reads using MiXCR and keeps one entry per CDR3 protein. The data show hundreds of thousands of distinct CDR3 sequences, approximately 14% seen once. The TCR sequence derives from a man aged 45-60 years who received an inactivated influenza vaccine. The chain recombines TRBV4-3 with TRBJ2-4; TRBD1 is a possible D gene (6 bases). Sequenced material: PBMCs from blood, taken roughly 15 days before vaccination. For the CDR3, the DNA is TGCGCCAGCAGCCAAGATCTCAACAGGGTACTAGCCAAAAACATTCAGTACTTC. This translates into CASSQDLNRVLAKNIQYF.